The 16 T cell receptor beta chains below come from one sample, sequenced in a study of cytomegalovirus exposure and HLA in healthy donors. Vbeta (60) and Jbeta (13) primers were used in the PCR. This table comes from immunoSEQ multiplex PCR, and its TCRdb copy is limited to in-frame clones, with some not included. This sample yields about 170,000 clones, of which about four fifths are seen a single time; 0.77% belongs to the top ten. Material for sequencing was PBMCs. These TCRs come from a woman between 18 and 30 years old in good health and CMV-seronegative.

The chain employs TRBV5-1 and TRBJ1-2, with 9 nucleotides matching TRBD1. The CDR3 runs to 16 residues. The germline V gene has CDR1 SGHRS and CDR2 YFSETQ. After removal of 0 bases from V and 5 bases from J, the junction contained 8 bases not matched to a gene. The CDR3 here is CASSLEGTGRGYGYTF. The CDR3 DNA is TGCGCCAGCAGCTTGGAGGGGACAGGGAGAGGGTATGGCTACACCTTC.

CDR3: CASRSPTSGRADEQFF. In DNA, the CDR3 is TGTGCAAGTCGCTCCCCGACTAGCGGGAGGGCCGATGAGCAGTTCTTC. The chain couples TRBV12-2 to TRBJ2-1; the table names TRBD2, a call not compared with the DNA. TRBV12-2 is deemed a pseudogene. This CDR3 has 16 residues.

This chain links TRBV7-9 with TRBJ1-2; 8 nucleotides line up with TRBD1. The V segment lost 6 bases and the J segment 5 bases; nucleotides outside the gene matches: 8. The germline V gene has CDR1 SEHNR and CDR2 FQNEAQ (reference sequence). The CDR3 totals 14 residues. CDR3 region: CASSSNNRGYGYTF. CDR3 DNA: TGTGCCAGCAGTTCTAACAACAGGGGGTATGGCTACACCTTC.

This clone ranks as medium-sized. The chain couples TRBV6-1 to TRBJ1-1; D may be TRBD1 (5 bases). The CDR3 length is 16 residues. With 0 bases removed from V and 1 base from J, the gap between germline ends came to 12 bases. The germline CDR1 and CDR2 sequences are MNHNS and SASEGT. Here the CDR3 reads CASSEALGTGNTEAFF. CDR3 bases: TGTGCCAGCAGTGAAGCGCTAGGAACAGGGAACACTGAAGCTTTCTTT.

J is TRBJ1-2 and V is TRBV5-1; TRBD1 aligns across 9 bases. This CDR3 region has 12 residues. J was trimmed by 8 bases and V by 5 bases; bases with no gene match: 4. CDR1 and CDR2 from the germline V gene are SGHRS and YFSETQ. CDR3 in amino acids: CASSPGTGGYTF. The CDR3 coding sequence is TGCGCCAGCAGTCCGGGGACAGGGGGCTACACCTTC.

This chain joins TRBV27 and TRBJ2-1, with D perhaps TRBD2 (5 bases). The V and J ends lost 0 bases and 7 bases respectively, with 7 bases between them. Germline V gives CDR1 MNHEY, CDR2 SMNVEV (reference sequence). This CDR3 spans 13 amino acids. The CDR3 loop reads CASSLSRENEQFF. The CDR3 bases are TGTGCCAGCAGTTTATCTCGGGAAAATGAGCAGTTCTTC.

Remarks on this clone: This specimen includes other DNA sequences encoding the same CDR3. The gene calls are TRBV6-1 and TRBJ1-2; 8 nucleotides line up with TRBD1. Germline loops: CDR1 MNHNS, CDR2 SASEGT. The CDR3 is 17 amino acids. V shed 3 bases and J 4 bases; nucleotides not matched to a gene: 13. The CDR3 DNA reads TGTGCCAGCAGTGAGGGGACAGGTCGTGGGGTGCCCTATGGCTACACCTTC. The encoded protein is CASSEGTGRGVPYGYTF.

This clone was detected only once. The chain has TRBV11-2 and TRBJ2-5, with TRBD2 matching 11 bases. This CDR3 comprises 16 residues. V lost 6 bases to trimming and J lost 4 bases; unmatched junction nucleotides: 10. Germline CDR1 is SGHAT and CDR2 is FQNNGV. CDR3: CASSQDSGRAGETQYF. As DNA, the CDR3 is TGTGCCAGCAGTCAAGATAGCGGGAGGGCCGGAGAGACCCAGTACTTC.

The J gene is TRBJ2-7, the V gene TRBV5-4; a possible D gene is TRBD2 (6 bases). CDR1 SGHNT and CDR2 YYREEE come from the germline V gene (reference sequence). There are 16 residues in the CDR3. Trimming cost V 0 bases and J 1 base, with 14 bases left between them. CDR3 nucleotides: TGTGCCAGCAGCTTGGGTAAGGGAGGAGGATCCTACGAGCAGTACTTC. As protein: CASSLGKGGGSYEQYF.

This rearrangement joins TRBV19 to TRBJ2-5; D might be TRBD2 (6 bases). Trimming stripped 5 bases from V and 2 bases from J, with 12 bases between. The germline V gene has CDR1 LNHDA and CDR2 SQIVND (reference sequence). The CDR3 is 14 amino acids. The CDR3 protein is CASSPGTFQETQYF. The CDR3 nucleotides read TGTGCCAGTAGTCCCGGGACTTTTCAAGAGACCCAGTACTTC.

V usage is TRBV5-4 and J usage is TRBJ2-7; possibly TRBD1 for D (6 bases). Germline-derived CDR1 and CDR2 are SGHNT and YYREEE (reference sequence). Trimming shortened V by 10 bases and J by 3 bases, and 17 bases separated the two germline ends. The CDR3 consists of 13 residues. Here the CDR3 DNA reads TGTGCCTCGGCTTTGGACAGCGACTACGAGCAGTACTTC. Protein sequence: CASALDSDYEQYF.

This clone was recorded a few times. J is TRBJ2-5 and V is TRBV11-2; tentatively, D is TRBD2 (5 bases). The CDR3 is 15 amino acids. Germline-derived CDR1 and CDR2 are SGHAT and FQNNGV. V was pared by 0 bases and J by 2 bases, with 10 bases between. The CDR3 loop reads CASSLDPRGQETQYF. CDR3 nucleotide sequence: TGTGCCAGCAGCTTAGATCCCCGGGGACAAGAGACCCAGTACTTC.

Only one count was recorded for this clone. The rearrangement joins TRBV10-3 to TRBJ2-7, with 13 bases identical to TRBD2. This CDR3 region has 15 residues. Germline loops: CDR1 ENHRY, CDR2 SYGVKD. V dropped 2 bases and J dropped 4; count of bases not matched to a gene: 2. The CDR3 region is CAISETTSGRYEQYF. For the CDR3, the DNA is TGTGCCATCAGTGAGACGACTAGCGGGAGGTACGAGCAGTACTTC.

This clone was counted between two and nine times. This chain connects TRBV5-1 to TRBJ1-2, with 7 bases lining up with TRBD1. V lost 3 bases and J lost 5; bases outside the gene matches: 4. The CDR3 loop spans 13 amino acids. Germline CDR1 and CDR2: SGHRS and YFSETQ. In DNA form, the CDR3 reads TGCGCCAGCAGCTGGGACAGAGGATATGGCTACACCTTC. It encodes CASSWDRGYGYTF.

CDR3 sequence reads: CASSQGSSNYGYTF. DNA for the CDR3: TGTGCCAGCAGCCAGGGGAGCTCTAACTATGGCTACACCTTC. V gene TRBV7-8 combines with J gene TRBJ1-2; weak D call: TRBD1 (6 bases). The germline CDR1 and CDR2 sequences are SGHVS and FQNEAQ. This CDR3 is 14 amino acids long. With 5 bases removed from V and 0 bases from J, the gap between germline ends came to 10 bases.

The chain carries TRBV28 and TRBJ2-5, with TRBD2 matching 11 bases. CDR1 is MDHEN, CDR2 SYDVKM, per germline. The V and J ends lost 11 bases and 5 bases, in that order; junction bases with no gene match: 13. The CDR3 totals 15 residues. The DNA of the CDR3 is TGTGCCGGCTCTCGGGCTAGCGGGAGGAGGGAGACCCAGTACTTC. Amino acid sequence: CAGSRASGRRETQYF.